The 4 T cell receptor beta chains reported below all come from one sample, sequenced in a study of cytomegalovirus exposure and HLA in healthy donors. The PCR ran on 60 Vbeta and 13 Jbeta primers. Assay used: immunoSEQ multiplex PCR; TCRdb lists only in-frame clones, some missing. This table has roughly 68,000 clones, 65% to 80% appearing once. Sequencing used PBMCs. The receptors shown here come from a man in his forties in good health and CMV-seropositive.

The V and J genes are TRBV28 and TRBJ2-5, with 8 bases identical to TRBD1. Trimming took 5 bases from V and 7 from J; bases not matched to a gene: 6. Germline CDR1 is MDHEN and CDR2 is SYDVKM. The CDR3 totals 13 residues. The CDR3 DNA is TGTGCCAGCAGTGGCAGGGGGCGAGGGACCCAGTACTTC. It specifies CASSGRGRGTQYF.

The chain combines TRBV2 with TRBJ1-1; 7 bases agree with TRBD1. The CDR3 totals 13 residues. V dropped 5 bases and J dropped 3; count of bases not matched to a gene: 3. Germline values: CDR1 SNHLY, CDR2 FYNNEI. The CDR3 loop reads CASSPGQHTEAFF. The CDR3 bases are TGTGCCAGCAGTCCGGGACAGCACACTGAAGCTTTCTTT.

The rearrangement links TRBV18 to TRBJ1-4, with TRBD1 as a possible D gene (5 bases). There are 15 residues in the CDR3. V lost 6 bases and J lost 8, with 19 bases in between. Germline assignment: CDR1 KGHSH and CDR2 LQKENI. The CDR3 sequence: CASSLTASGGEKLFF. CDR3 bases: TGTGCCAGCTCTCTCACCGCCTCCGGGGGGGAAAAACTGTTTTTT. Complete variable domain (other parts from reference TRBV18 and TRBJ1-4): NAGVMQNPRHLVRRRGQEARLRCSPMKGHSHVYWYRQLPEEGLKFMVYLQKENIIDESGMPKERFSAEFPKEGPSILRIQQVVRGDSAAYFCASSLTASGGEKLFFGSGTQLSVL.

This clone turned up a few times. J is TRBJ2-5 and V is TRBV30; D ambiguous. This CDR3 has 11 residues. Germline V gene sequence: CDR1 GTSNPN, CDR2 SVGIG (reference sequence). Trimming pared 4 bases from V and 2 bases from J, leaving 5 bases between. For the CDR3, the DNA is TGTGCCTGGACACTGCAAGAGACCCAGTACTTC. Its protein product is CAWTLQETQYF.